This TCR beta chain is from a study of blood T cell repertoires in COVID-19. Germline CDR1 and CDR2: KGHDR and SFDVKD. V was pared by 4 bases and J by 5 bases, with 17 bases between. The CDR3 sequence is 16 residues long. This clone was seen once. The repertoire was sequenced with immunoSEQ multiplex PCR; TCRdb's copy has only in-frame clones and lacks some. This table holds about 170,000 clones, roughly nine tenths found once. This sequence joins TRBV24-1 and TRBJ1-5; D ambiguous. This clonotype was sampled from a woman at least 80 years old in a cohort sampled during active or convalescent COVID-19. Sample: peripheral blood. CDR3 bases: TGTGCCACCAGTGACTCTACCCGTACTAACCATCAGCCCCAGCATTTT. Amino acid sequence: CATSDSTRTNHQPQHF.